Listed here are 12 T cell receptor beta chains from one sample, sequenced in a study of memory CD4+ T cells and cytomegalovirus serostatus. The table came from immunoSEQ multiplex PCR; TCRdb's copy has only in-frame clones and leaves some out. Seen here are around 30,000 clones, approximately 76% observed once, and the top ten hold 0.5% to 0.65%. Single viable CD3+CD4+CD8-CD45RO+ cells were sorted as the memory CD4+ T cells. The sequencing input was memory CD4+ T cells from blood. Receptors were obtained from an adult in good health and CMV-seronegative. Some clones in this sample may be carry-over from other donors' samples.

Here the CDR3 DNA reads TGTGCCAGCAGCGAGACAGGGGGCTACACCATATATTTT. It encodes CASSETGGYTIYF. The V and J genes are TRBV6-1 and TRBJ1-3, with 10 bases that match TRBD1. The CDR3 loop spans 13 amino acids. Germline values: CDR1 MNHNS, CDR2 SASEGT. V lost 6 bases and J lost 8; bases outside the gene matches: 4.

The J gene is TRBJ2-1, the V gene TRBV10-3, with 9 bases fitting TRBD1. J lost 5 bases, V lost 4 bases, and 9 bases had no gene match. Per germline, CDR1 ENHRY and CDR2 SYGVKD. The CDR3 runs to 16 residues. CDR3 in amino acids: CAISAGQGKPDNEQFF. In DNA, the CDR3 is TGTGCCATCAGTGCCGGACAGGGGAAACCCGACAATGAGCAGTTCTTC.

The J gene is TRBJ1-2, the V gene TRBV4-1, with D hard to call. This CDR3 is 16 amino acids long. V dropped 1 base and J dropped 2 bases, with 14 bases sitting between them. Germline V gives CDR1 MGHRA, CDR2 YSYEKL. Written as DNA, the CDR3 is TGCGCCAGCAGCCAAGGGCCCGGGCGAAGCAACTATGGCTACACCTTC. Translating it yields CASSQGPGRSNYGYTF.

This chain joins TRBV7-6 and TRBJ2-2; 9 nucleotides align to TRBD1. The junction had 14 bases not matched to a gene; V was cut back by 5 bases and J by 4 bases. The CDR3 totals 18 residues. Per germline, CDR1 SGHVS and CDR2 FNYEAQ. CDR3 loop: CASSPRPPGQGITGELFF. CDR3 nucleotides: TGTGCCAGCAGCCCGCGACCCCCCGGACAGGGGATCACCGGGGAGCTGTTTTTT.

This clone was picked up a small number of times. The chain combines TRBV2 with TRBJ1-1; tentative D call: TRBD1 (6 bases). Trimming removed 7 bases at V and 6 bases at J, with 9 bases between. Germline V gives CDR1 SNHLY, CDR2 FYNNEI. This CDR3 spans 11 amino acids. The CDR3 protein is CASKGTSEAFF. The CDR3 region has the DNA TGTGCCAGCAAGGGGACATCTGAAGCTTTCTTT.

The chain is built from TRBV18 and TRBJ2-5; D is uncertain. Germline V gives CDR1 KGHSH, CDR2 LQKENI. The CDR3 consists of 12 residues. With 0 bases removed from V and 5 bases from J, the gap between germline ends came to 4 bases. CDR3 residues: CASSPPLETQYF. The CDR3 DNA reads TGTGCCAGCTCACCACCGTTGGAGACCCAGTACTTC.

V usage is TRBV6-6 and J usage is TRBJ1-3; 10 bases are a match to TRBD1. V was clipped by 7 bases and J by 2 bases; unmatched bases: 2. The CDR3 has 14 amino acids. Germline V gene lookup returns CDR1 MNHNY and CDR2 SVGAGI (reference sequence). The CDR3 DNA sequence: TGTGCCAGCAATGGACAGGGGGCTGGAAACACCATATATTTT. This codes for CASNGQGAGNTIYF.

This chain connects TRBV9 to TRBJ2-5; D not certain. The germline V and J ends were trimmed by 4 bases and 5 bases, with 12 bases remaining between them. The CDR3 sequence is 13 residues long. Germline CDR1 reads SGDLS; CDR2 reads YYNGEE. CDR3 region: CASSSLLGETQYF. CDR3 coding DNA: TGTGCCAGCAGCTCGCTCTTGGGGGAGACCCAGTACTTC.

This clone was recorded a few times. The chain joins TRBV18 to TRBJ2-3; D is unresolved. The length of the CDR3 is 13 residues. Trimming pared 2 bases from V and 2 bases from J, leaving 5 bases between. CDR1 and CDR2 (germline): KGHSH, LQKENI. This chain's CDR3 is CASSPGLTDTQYF. CDR3 coding DNA: TGTGCCAGCTCACCAGGCCTCACAGATACGCAGTATTTT.

In this sample, this clone turned up a few times. Here the CDR3 DNA reads TGTGCCAGCAGTGAAGCAGGACCAAGGGAGGGAGCTGAAGCTTTCTTT. It specifies CASSEAGPREGAEAFF. The genes are TRBV2 and TRBJ1-1; D gene uncertain. CDR3 length: 16 residues. V was pared by 0 bases and J by 6 bases, with 17 bases between. From germline, CDR1 is SNHLY and CDR2 FYNNEI.

The rearrangement joins TRBV5-6 to TRBJ2-2; unclear D gene. With 2 bases removed from V and 4 bases from J, the gap between germline ends came to 9 bases. The CDR3 contains 14 residues. Germline CDR1 and CDR2: SGHDT and YYEEEE. The CDR3 nucleotides read TGTGCCAGCAGCTTAGGGCCAATCACCGGGGAGCTGTTTTTT. Its protein is CASSLGPITGELFF.

The chain couples TRBV5-4 to TRBJ1-2; tentatively, D is TRBD1 (6 bases). Trimming removed 4 bases from V and 4 bases from J, with 17 bases in between. Germline-derived CDR1 and CDR2 are SGHNT and YYREEE (reference sequence). The CDR3 is made up of 15 amino acids. As DNA, the CDR3 is TGTGCCAGCAGCCCTGGGACACTTAGGGGCTATGGCTACACCTTC. Its protein is CASSPGTLRGYGYTF.